The 18 T cell receptor beta chains below all came from one sample that was sequenced in a study of T-cell reconstitution after alpha-beta-depleted transplantation in children. During its preparation, the TCRbeta library received unique molecular identifiers. TCRdb re-called the PCR reads through MiXCR, storing one row per CDR3 protein. The sample records around 300,000 distinct CDR3 sequences, roughly 12% being singletons. The specimen comprised peripheral blood, sampled 180 days after TCRalphabeta/CD19-depleted stem cell transplant. The receptor set was obtained from a male patient between 2 and 10 years old who had a stem cell transplant for chronic granulomatous disease, so the T cells may come from the graft donor.

There are many counts of this clonotype. V is TRBV20-1 and J is TRBJ2-1; TRBD1 matches at 8 bases. CDR1 is DFQATT, CDR2 SNEGSKA, per germline (reference sequence). The CDR3 runs 14 residues. V lost 2 bases to trimming and J lost 3 bases; unmatched junction nucleotides: 3. The DNA of the CDR3 is TGCAGTGCTAGATCGACAGGGGACTACAATGAGCAGTTCTTC. It translates to CSARSTGDYNEQFF.

This clonotype was detected many times. The chain carries TRBV20-1 and TRBJ2-1, with D tentatively TRBD1 or TRBD2 (5 bases each). Trimming took off 8 bases at V and 0 bases at J, with 14 bases between the two ends. The CDR3 spans 14 residues. Germline CDR1 reads DFQATT; CDR2 reads SNEGSKA (reference sequence). CDR3 protein: CSPRDASSYNEQFF. Written as DNA, the CDR3 is TGCAGTCCTCGGGACGCGAGCTCCTACAATGAGCAGTTCTTC.

The table lists this clonotype with many counts. The chain is built from TRBV5-1 and TRBJ2-7; 8 bases are a match to TRBD2. Germline V lookup: CDR1 SGHRS, CDR2 YFSETQ. Unmatched junction bases numbered 4, after V lost 2 bases and J lost 6 bases. The CDR3 spans 13 residues. CDR3 coding DNA: TGCGCCAGCAGCTTTGGACTAGCAGCCGAGCAGTACTTC. Translating it yields CASSFGLAAEQYF.

This clonotype was seen repeatedly, ten times or more. J is TRBJ2-3 and V is TRBV24-1, with D possibly TRBD1 on 5 matching bases. V lost 5 bases and J lost 3, with 11 bases in between. CDR3 length equals 14 residues. Germline CDR1 KGHDR, CDR2 SFDVKD. CDR3 residues: CATSAGIPTDTQYF. DNA for the CDR3: TGTGCCACCAGTGCAGGGATCCCAACAGATACGCAGTATTTT.

This chain connects TRBV5-4 to TRBJ2-5; 7 bases align to TRBD1. The CDR3 contains 16 residues. Trimming removed 4 bases from V and 2 bases from J; junction bases left unmatched: 11. CDR1 SGHNT and CDR2 YYREEE come from the germline V gene (reference sequence). The CDR3 DNA reads TGTGCCAGCAGCGTTGGATATCGGGACAGACAAGAGACCCAGTACTTC. This codes for CASSVGYRDRQETQYF.

This clonotype was recorded many times. The chain is built from TRBV6-5 and TRBJ2-5; D is undetermined. Per germline, CDR1 MNHEY and CDR2 SVGAGI. The V end was cut by 0 bases, the J end by 1 base, with 12 bases between. This CDR3 region has 16 residues. In DNA form, the CDR3 reads TGTGCCAGCAGTTACTCCTTGGGCTTTGGCCAAGAGACCCAGTACTTC. The encoded protein is CASSYSLGFGQETQYF.

This clonotype was seen at least ten times. V gene TRBV7-3 combines with J gene TRBJ1-6; D is uncertain. V lost 5 bases to trimming and J lost 4 bases, with 12 bases between them. Germline loops: CDR1 SGHTA, CDR2 FQGTGA. The CDR3 has 15 amino acids. The CDR3 is CASSRSGSYNSPLHF. As DNA, the CDR3 is TGTGCCAGCAGCCGCTCGGGGAGTTATAATTCACCCCTCCACTTT.

This clonotype was observed at least ten times. The chain recombines TRBV7-2 with TRBJ2-3; 7 nucleotides align to TRBD2. Germline CDR1 is SGHTA and CDR2 is FQGNSA. The CDR3 is made up of 16 amino acids. The V segment lost 1 base and the J segment 0 bases; nucleotides outside the gene matches: 4. The CDR3 DNA is TGTGCCAGCAGCTTAGATCGCGGGGGAAGCACAGATACGCAGTATTTT. This codes for CASSLDRGGSTDTQYF.

Ten or more counts support this clonotype. This chain uses TRBV2 with TRBJ2-3; D call uncertain. Germline CDR1 and CDR2: SNHLY and FYNNEI. Trimming took off 7 bases at V and 8 bases at J, with 16 bases between the two ends. The length of the CDR3 is 13 residues. CDR3 nucleotides: TGTGCCAGCAATGGTGGGTTCCCGGGTACGCAGTATTTT. Translated, it gives CASNGGFPGTQYF. Full variable domain (rest looked up from reference TRBV2 and TRBJ2-3): EPEVTQTPSHQVTQMGQEVILRCVPISNHLYFYWYRQILGQKVEFLVSFYNNEISEKSEIFDDQFSVERPDGSNFTLKIRSTKLEDSAMYFCASNGGFPGTQYFGPGTRLTVL.

This clonotype came up many times. This chain joins TRBV18 and TRBJ1-1; D may be TRBD1 (6 bases). The V and J ends lost 4 bases and 1 base respectively, with 7 bases between them. The germline V gene encodes CDR1 KGHSH and CDR2 LQKENI. The CDR3 loop spans 13 amino acids. CDR3 sequence reads: CASSQGQNTEAFF. The CDR3 DNA follows: TGTGCCAGCTCACAGGGACAGAACACTGAAGCTTTCTTT.

About this clonotype: A clone one base away is much larger, so this may be a read error. The chain uses TRBV5-1 and TRBJ2-7; perhaps D is TRBD1 or TRBD2 (7 bases each). The CDR3 extends over 15 amino acids. With 3 bases removed from V and 8 bases from J, the gap between germline ends came to 21 bases. CDR1 is SGHRS, CDR2 YFSETQ, per germline. In DNA, the CDR3 is TGCGCCAGCAGCTCTACTTCCGGGACAGCGGGAAAGCAGTACTTC. Translation gives CASSSTSGTAGKQYF.

The sample holds many counts of this clonotype. In nucleotides, the CDR3 is TGTGCCACCAGCAGAACAACCTCTGGGGCCAACGTCCTGACTTTC. Translated, it gives CATSRTTSGANVLTF. The rearrangement joins TRBV15 to TRBJ2-6, with D hard to call. Germline loops: CDR1 LNHNV, CDR2 YYDKDF (reference sequence). The V end lost 2 bases, the J end lost 0 bases, and 5 bases lay between the germline ends. The CDR3 runs to 15 residues.

This clonotype was seen many times. V is TRBV4-3 and J is TRBJ2-3, with unresolved D. CDR1 LGHNA and CDR2 YSLEER come from the germline V gene. Trimming pared 6 bases from V and 2 bases from J, leaving 9 bases between. The CDR3 loop spans 13 amino acids. CDR3 sequence reads: CASRSLNTDTQYF. The CDR3 nucleotides read TGCGCCAGCAGATCTCTCAACACAGATACGCAGTATTTT.

This clonotype was counted many times. The CDR3 bases are TGTGCCAGCAGTTTGGTACAGGGAAGAGACATTCAGTACTTC. It translates to CASSLVQGRDIQYF. V is TRBV12-3 or TRBV12-4 and J is TRBJ2-4; the D gene is possibly TRBD1 (6 bases). The germline V and J ends were trimmed by 3 bases and 8 bases, with 14 bases remaining between them. The CDR3 has 14 residues.

This clonotype came up many times. The rearrangement joins TRBV20-1 to TRBJ2-1; D unclear. This CDR3 contains 14 residues. V dropped 1 base and J dropped 2 bases, with 9 bases sitting between them. Germline V gives CDR1 DFQATT, CDR2 SNEGSKA (reference sequence). As DNA, the CDR3 is TGCAGTGCTAGAGGTGTTTGGGCCTACAATGAGCAGTTCTTC. Its protein product is CSARGVWAYNEQFF.

This clonotype came up many times. The chain joins TRBV6-2 or TRBV6-3 to TRBJ1-5; no definite D call. Germline CDR1 reads MNHEY; CDR2 reads SVGEGT. Trimming pared 5 bases from V and 7 bases from J, leaving 6 bases between. The CDR3 spans 11 residues. For the CDR3, the DNA is TGTGCCAGCAGTGACGGACAGCCCCAGCATTTT. Translation: CASSDGQPQHF.

This clonotype was detected ten times or more. V gene TRBV12-3 or TRBV12-4 combines with J gene TRBJ2-1, with 7 positions matching TRBD2. The CDR3 spans 16 residues. Trimming took 3 bases from V and 2 from J; bases not matched to a gene: 7. In DNA, the CDR3 is TGTGCCAGCAGTTTCCGACGGGGGGTTGCCTACAATGAGCAGTTCTTC. The encoded protein is CASSFRRGVAYNEQFF.

In its sample, this clonotype was seen many times. This chain connects TRBV20-1 to TRBJ1-6; D unclear. V was trimmed by 5 bases and J by 4 bases, leaving 33 bases between them. Germline CDR1 reads DFQATT; CDR2 reads SNEGSKA (reference sequence). This CDR3 comprises 21 residues. The CDR3 loop is CSAHPFSPTMPHLIYNSPLHF. CDR3 in DNA: TGCAGTGCTCATCCTTTTTCTCCCACTATGCCTCACCTTATATATAATTCACCCCTCCACTTT.